This entry is about one T cell receptor beta chain. Antigen: not known. The record originates from a study of STAT5B mutations in CD4+ large granular lymphocyte leukemia. Study-wide points: Top patient clones used TRBV06 genes more often: 8/27 versus 2/35 in controls.

This table comes from immunoSEQ multiplex PCR, and its TCRdb copy is limited to in-frame clones, with some not included. The data show 20,000 to 25,000 clones, 75% seen once. Between the trimmed V and J ends, which lost 4 bases and 4 bases, there was a span of 14 bases. The germline gives CDR1 SGHDT, CDR2 YYEEEE. The CDR3 is 14 amino acids. This rearrangement joins TRBV5-6 to TRBJ1-2; D is unclear. The source of this sequence is a human donor in good health. The sample comprised CD4+ T cells from blood buffy coats. The CDR3 loop reads CASSRPFLSYGYTF. The DNA for the CDR3 is TGTGCCAGCAGCCGCCCGTTTCTAAGCTATGGCTACACCTTC.